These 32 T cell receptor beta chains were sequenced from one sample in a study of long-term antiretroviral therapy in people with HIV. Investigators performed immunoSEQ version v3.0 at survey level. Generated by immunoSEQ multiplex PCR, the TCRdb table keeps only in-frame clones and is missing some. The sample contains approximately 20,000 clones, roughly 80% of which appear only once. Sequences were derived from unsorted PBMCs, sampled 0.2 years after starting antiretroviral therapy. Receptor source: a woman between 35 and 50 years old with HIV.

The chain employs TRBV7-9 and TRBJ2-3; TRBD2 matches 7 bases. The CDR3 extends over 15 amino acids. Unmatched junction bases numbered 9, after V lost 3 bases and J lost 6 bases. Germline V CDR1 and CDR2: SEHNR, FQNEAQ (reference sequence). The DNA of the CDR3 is TGTGCCAGCAGCTTGTTAAACGGGAGGACTGATACGCAGTATTTT. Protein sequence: CASSLLNGRTDTQYF.

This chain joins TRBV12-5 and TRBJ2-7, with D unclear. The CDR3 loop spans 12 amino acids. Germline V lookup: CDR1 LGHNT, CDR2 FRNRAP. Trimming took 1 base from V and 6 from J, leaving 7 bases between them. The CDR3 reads CASGLGGSEQYF. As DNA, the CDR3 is TGTGCTAGTGGTTTGGGGGGTAGCGAGCAGTACTTC.

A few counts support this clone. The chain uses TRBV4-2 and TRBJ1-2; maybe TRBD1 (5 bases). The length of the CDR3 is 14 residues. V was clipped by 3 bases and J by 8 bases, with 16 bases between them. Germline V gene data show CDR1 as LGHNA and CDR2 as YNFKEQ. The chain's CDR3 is CASSHPRDYQGYTF. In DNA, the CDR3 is TGTGCCAGCAGCCATCCCCGGGACTACCAGGGCTACACCTTC.

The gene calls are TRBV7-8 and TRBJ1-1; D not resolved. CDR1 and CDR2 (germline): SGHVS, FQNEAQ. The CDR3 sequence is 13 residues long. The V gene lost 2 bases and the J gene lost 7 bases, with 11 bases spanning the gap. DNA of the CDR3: TGTGCCAGCAGCTTATCCCCACAGCGTGAAGCTTTCTTT. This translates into CASSLSPQREAFF. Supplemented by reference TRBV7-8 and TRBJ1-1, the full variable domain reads GAGVSQSPRYKVAKRGQDVALRCDPISGHVSLFWYQQALGQGPEFLTYFQNEAQLDKSGLPSDRFFAERPEGSVSTLKIQRTQQEDSAVYLCASSLSPQREAFFGQGTRLTVV.

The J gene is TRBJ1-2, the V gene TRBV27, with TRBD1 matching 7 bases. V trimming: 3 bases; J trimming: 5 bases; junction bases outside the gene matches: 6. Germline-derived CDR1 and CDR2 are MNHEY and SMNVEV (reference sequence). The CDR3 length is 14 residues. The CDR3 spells CASSLTGQHYGYTF. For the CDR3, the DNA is TGTGCCAGCAGTTTGACGGGACAGCATTATGGCTACACCTTC.

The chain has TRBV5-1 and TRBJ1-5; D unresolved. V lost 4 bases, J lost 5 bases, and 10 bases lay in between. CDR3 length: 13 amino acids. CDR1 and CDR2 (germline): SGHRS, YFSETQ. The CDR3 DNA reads TGCGCCAGCAGCCTTGATGGGGATCAGCCCCAGCATTTT. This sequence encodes CASSLDGDQPQHF.

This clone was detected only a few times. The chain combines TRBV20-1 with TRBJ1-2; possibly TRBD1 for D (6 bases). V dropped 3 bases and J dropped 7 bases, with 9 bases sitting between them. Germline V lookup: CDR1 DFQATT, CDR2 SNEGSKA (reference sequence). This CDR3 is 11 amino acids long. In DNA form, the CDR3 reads TGCAGTGCTAGGGGACATCTTGGCTACACCTTC. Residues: CSARGHLGYTF.

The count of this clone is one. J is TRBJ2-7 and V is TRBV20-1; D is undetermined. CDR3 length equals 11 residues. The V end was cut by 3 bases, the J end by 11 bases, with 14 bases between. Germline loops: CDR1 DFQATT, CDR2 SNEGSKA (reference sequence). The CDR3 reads CSARDGSKEYF. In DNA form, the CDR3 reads TGCAGTGCTAGGGATGGTAGCAAGGAGTACTTC.

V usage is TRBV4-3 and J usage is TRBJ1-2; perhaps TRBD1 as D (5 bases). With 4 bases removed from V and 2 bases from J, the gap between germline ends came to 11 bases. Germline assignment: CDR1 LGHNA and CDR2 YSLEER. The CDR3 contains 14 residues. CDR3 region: CASSRVTENYGYTF. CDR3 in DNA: TGCGCCAGCAGCCGAGTGACAGAGAACTATGGCTACACCTTC.

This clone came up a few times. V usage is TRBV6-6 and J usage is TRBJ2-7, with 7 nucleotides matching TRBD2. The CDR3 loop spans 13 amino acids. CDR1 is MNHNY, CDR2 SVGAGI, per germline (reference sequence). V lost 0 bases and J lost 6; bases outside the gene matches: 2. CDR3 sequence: CASSYSPGGEQYF. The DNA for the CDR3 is TGTGCCAGCAGTTACTCGCCGGGAGGCGAGCAGTACTTC.

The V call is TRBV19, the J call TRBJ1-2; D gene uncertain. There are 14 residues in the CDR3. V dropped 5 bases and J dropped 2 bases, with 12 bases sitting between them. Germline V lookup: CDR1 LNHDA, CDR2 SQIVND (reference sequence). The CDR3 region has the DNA TGTGCCAGTAGTTGGTCACTCTACAACTATGGCTACACCTTC. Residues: CASSWSLYNYGYTF.

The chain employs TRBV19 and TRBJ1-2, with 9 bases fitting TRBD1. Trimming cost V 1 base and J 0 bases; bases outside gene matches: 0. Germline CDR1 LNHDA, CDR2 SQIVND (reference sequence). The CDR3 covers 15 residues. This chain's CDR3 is CASSIGTGANYGYTF. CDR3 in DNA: TGTGCCAGTAGTATAGGGACAGGGGCTAACTATGGCTACACCTTC.

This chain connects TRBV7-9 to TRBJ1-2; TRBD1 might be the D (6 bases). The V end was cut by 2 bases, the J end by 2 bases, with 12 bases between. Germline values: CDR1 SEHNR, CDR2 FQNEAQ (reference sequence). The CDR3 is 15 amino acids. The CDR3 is CASSLMGTLNYGYTF. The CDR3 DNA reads TGTGCCAGCAGCTTAATGGGGACACTAAACTATGGCTACACCTTC.

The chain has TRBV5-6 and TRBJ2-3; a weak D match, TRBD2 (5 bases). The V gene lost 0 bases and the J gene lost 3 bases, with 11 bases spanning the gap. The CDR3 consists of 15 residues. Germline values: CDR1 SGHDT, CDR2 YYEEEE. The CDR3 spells CASSLALDGTDTQYF. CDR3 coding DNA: TGTGCCAGCAGCTTGGCACTAGACGGGACAGATACGCAGTATTTT.

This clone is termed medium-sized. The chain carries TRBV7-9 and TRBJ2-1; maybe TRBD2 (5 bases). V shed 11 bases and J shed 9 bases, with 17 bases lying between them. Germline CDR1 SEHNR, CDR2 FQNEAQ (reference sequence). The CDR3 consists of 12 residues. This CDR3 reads CACVRGEGEQFF. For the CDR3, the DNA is TGTGCCTGCGTACGGGGTGAGGGTGAGCAGTTCTTC. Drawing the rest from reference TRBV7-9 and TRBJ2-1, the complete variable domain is DTGVSQNPRHKITKRGQNVTFRCDPISEHNRLYWYRQTLGQGPEFLTYFQNEAQLEKSRLLSDRFSAERPKGSFSTLEIQRTEQGDSAMYLCACVRGEGEQFFGPGTRLTVL.

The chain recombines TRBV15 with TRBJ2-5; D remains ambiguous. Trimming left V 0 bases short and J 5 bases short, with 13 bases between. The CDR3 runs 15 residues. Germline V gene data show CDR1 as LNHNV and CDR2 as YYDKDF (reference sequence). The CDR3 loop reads CATSRDFASLETQYF. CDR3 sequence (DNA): TGTGCCACCAGCAGAGATTTTGCTAGTCTGGAGACCCAGTACTTC.

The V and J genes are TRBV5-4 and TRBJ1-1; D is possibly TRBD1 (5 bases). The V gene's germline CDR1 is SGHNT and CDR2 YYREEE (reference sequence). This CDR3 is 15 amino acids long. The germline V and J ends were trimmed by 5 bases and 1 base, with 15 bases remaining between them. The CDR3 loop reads CASSGARTKNTEAFF. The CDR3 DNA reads TGTGCCAGCAGTGGGGCCCGGACAAAGAACACTGAAGCTTTCTTT.

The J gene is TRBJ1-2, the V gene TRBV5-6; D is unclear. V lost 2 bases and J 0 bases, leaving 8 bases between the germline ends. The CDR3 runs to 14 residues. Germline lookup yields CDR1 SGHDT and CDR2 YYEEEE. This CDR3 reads CASSFARSNYGYTF. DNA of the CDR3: TGTGCCAGCAGCTTCGCCAGATCTAACTATGGCTACACCTTC.

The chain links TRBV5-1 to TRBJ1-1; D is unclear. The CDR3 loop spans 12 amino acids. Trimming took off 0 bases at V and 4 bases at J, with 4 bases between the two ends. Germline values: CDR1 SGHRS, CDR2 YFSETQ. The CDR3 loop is CASSLGSTEAFF. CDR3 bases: TGCGCCAGCAGCTTGGGGAGCACTGAAGCTTTCTTT.

This CDR3 is CSVVPGLTYNEQFF. The CDR3 DNA follows: TGCAGCGTTGTACCGGGACTAACCTACAATGAGCAGTTCTTC. The chain recombines TRBV29-1 with TRBJ2-1; 7 nucleotides match TRBD2. J was trimmed by 2 bases and V by 4 bases; bases with no gene match: 5. Per the germline V gene, CDR1 is SQVTM and CDR2 is ANQGSEA. The CDR3 is 14 residues long.

The CDR3 DNA follows: TGTGCCAGCAGCCGACAGGGAGCGGGAAACACCATATATTTT. This encodes CASSRQGAGNTIYF. The chain uses TRBV6-1 and TRBJ1-3; 7 bases align to TRBD1. The CDR3 extends over 14 amino acids. V was clipped by 6 bases and J by 4 bases; unmatched bases: 6. Germline V gene data show CDR1 as MNHNS and CDR2 as SASEGT.

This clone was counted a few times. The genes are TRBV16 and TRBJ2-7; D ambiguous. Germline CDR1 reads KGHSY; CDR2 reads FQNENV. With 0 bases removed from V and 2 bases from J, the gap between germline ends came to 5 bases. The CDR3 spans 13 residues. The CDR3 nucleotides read TGTGCCAGCAGCCAATCTTATCCCTACGAGCAGTACTTC. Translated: CASSQSYPYEQYF. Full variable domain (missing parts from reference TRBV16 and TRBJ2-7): GEEVAQTPKHLVRGEGQKAKLYCAPIKGHSYVFWYQQVLKNEFKFLISFQNENVFDETGMPKERFSAKCLPNSPCSLEIQATKLEDSAVYFCASSQSYPYEQYFGPGTRLTVT.

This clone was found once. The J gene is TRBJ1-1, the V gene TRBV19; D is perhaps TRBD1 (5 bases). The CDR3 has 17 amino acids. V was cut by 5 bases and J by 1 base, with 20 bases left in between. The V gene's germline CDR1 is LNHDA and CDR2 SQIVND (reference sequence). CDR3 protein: CASSPLAGRMPNTEAFF. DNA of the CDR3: TGTGCCAGTAGTCCGCTGGCAGGGCGGATGCCGAACACTGAAGCTTTCTTT.

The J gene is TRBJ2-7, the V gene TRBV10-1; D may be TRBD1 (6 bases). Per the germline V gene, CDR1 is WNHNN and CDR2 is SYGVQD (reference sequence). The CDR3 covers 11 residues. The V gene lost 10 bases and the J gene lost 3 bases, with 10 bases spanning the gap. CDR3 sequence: CAKAGDYEQYF. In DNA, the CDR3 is TGCGCCAAAGCAGGGGACTACGAGCAGTACTTC.

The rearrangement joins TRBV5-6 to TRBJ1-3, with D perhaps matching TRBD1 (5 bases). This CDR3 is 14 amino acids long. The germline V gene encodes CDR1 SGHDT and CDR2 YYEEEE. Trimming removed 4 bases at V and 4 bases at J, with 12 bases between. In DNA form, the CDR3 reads TGTGCCAGCAGCCTCGGGGGAAAAGGAAACACCATATATTTT. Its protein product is CASSLGGKGNTIYF.

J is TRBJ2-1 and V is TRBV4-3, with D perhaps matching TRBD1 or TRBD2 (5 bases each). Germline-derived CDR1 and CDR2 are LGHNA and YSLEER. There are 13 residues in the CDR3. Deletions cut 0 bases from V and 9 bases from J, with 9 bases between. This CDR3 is CASSQEKGTEQFF. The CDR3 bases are TGCGCCAGCAGCCAAGAAAAGGGGACTGAGCAGTTCTTC.

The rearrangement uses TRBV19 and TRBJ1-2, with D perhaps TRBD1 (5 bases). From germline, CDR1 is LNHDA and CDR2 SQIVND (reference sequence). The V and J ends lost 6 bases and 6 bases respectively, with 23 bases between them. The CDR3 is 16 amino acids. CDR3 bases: TGTGCCAGTAGACGGGGGAGGGGTACGGGGGACCATGGCTACACCTTC. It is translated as CASRRGRGTGDHGYTF.

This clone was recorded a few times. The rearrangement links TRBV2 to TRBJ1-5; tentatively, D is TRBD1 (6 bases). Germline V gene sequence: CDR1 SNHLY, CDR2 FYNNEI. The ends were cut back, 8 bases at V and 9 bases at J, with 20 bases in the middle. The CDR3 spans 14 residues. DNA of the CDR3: TGTGCCAGCTCCTCGGGGGGGCAAGCGGCGCCCCAGCATTTT. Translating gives CASSSGGQAAPQHF.

The CDR3: CASSWDRVKGNQPQHF. CDR3 coding DNA: TGTGCCAGCTCCTGGGACAGGGTGAAAGGAAATCAGCCCCAGCATTTT. The chain employs TRBV19 and TRBJ1-5; TRBD1 aligns across 9 bases. With V trimmed by 9 bases and J by 4 bases, 13 bases remained unmatched. The V gene's germline CDR1 is LNHDA and CDR2 SQIVND (reference sequence). The CDR3 covers 16 residues.

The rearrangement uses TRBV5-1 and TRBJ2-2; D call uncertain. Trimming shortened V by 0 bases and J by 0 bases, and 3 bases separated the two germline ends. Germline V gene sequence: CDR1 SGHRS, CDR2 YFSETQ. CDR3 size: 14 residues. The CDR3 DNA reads TGCGCCAGCAGCTTGGAACCGAACACCGGGGAGCTGTTTTTT. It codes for CASSLEPNTGELFF.

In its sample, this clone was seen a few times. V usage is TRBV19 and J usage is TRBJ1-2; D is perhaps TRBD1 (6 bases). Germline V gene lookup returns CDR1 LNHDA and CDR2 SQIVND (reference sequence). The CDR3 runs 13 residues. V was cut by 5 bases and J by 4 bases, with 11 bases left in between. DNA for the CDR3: TGTGCCAGTAGTCTCCCAGGGGCCTATGGCTACACCTTC. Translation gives CASSLPGAYGYTF.

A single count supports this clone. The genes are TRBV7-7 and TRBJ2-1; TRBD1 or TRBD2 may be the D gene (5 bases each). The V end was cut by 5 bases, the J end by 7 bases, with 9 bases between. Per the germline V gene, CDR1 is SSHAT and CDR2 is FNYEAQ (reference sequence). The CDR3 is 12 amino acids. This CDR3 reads CASSPGTNEQFF. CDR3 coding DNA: TGTGCCAGCAGCCCGGGGACGAATGAGCAGTTCTTC.